This note documents a single T cell receptor (beta chain) sequence. A much larger clone lies a single base off, so this may be a read error. Because it lacks the conserved phenylalanine or tryptophan at the end, this CDR3 is likely a read error. This entry comes from a study of T-cell reconstitution after alpha-beta-depleted transplantation in children. Preparation of the TCRbeta library involved a method that used unique molecular identifiers. TCRdb ran MiXCR on the PCR reads and lists one entry per CDR3 protein. The sample records over 100,000 distinct CDR3 sequences, about 6% being singletons. The starting material was PBMCs, mostly from graft donor cells, obtained 60 days after TCRalphabeta/CD19-depleted stem cell transplant. The TCR sequence derives from a female patient aged 2-10 years who had a stem cell transplant for Fanconi anemia, so the T cells may come from the graft donor.

The CDR3 nucleotides read TGTGCCTGGAGTGTACATCCTTCTGGAAACACCATATATTAT. Protein sequence: CAWSVHPSGNTIYY. This chain uses TRBV30 with TRBJ1-3; no firm D call. Germline-derived CDR1 and CDR2 are GTSNPN and SVGIG (reference sequence). V was pared by 0 bases and J by 1 base, with 7 bases between. CDR3 size: 14 residues.